Following are 14 T cell receptor beta chains from one sample sequenced in a study of T-cell reconstitution after alpha-beta-depleted transplantation in children. Preparation of the TCRbeta library was carried out with unique molecular identifiers. TCRdb re-called the PCR reads with MiXCR, one entry per CDR3 protein. The sample contains about 980,000 distinct CDR3 sequences, around 30% of which appear only once. Sample: PBMCs, mostly from graft donor cells, taken 360 days after TCRalphabeta/CD19-depleted stem cell transplant. All receptors derive from a boy in the first two years of life who had a stem cell transplant for SCID, so the T cells may come from the graft donor.

This chain joins TRBV7-3 and TRBJ1-1, with D unresolved. Germline V gene data show CDR1 as SGHTA and CDR2 as FQGTGA. The CDR3 extends over 14 amino acids. V lost 3 bases and J 4 bases, leaving 12 bases between the germline ends. The CDR3 DNA is TGTGCCAGCAGCTTGGAACCGTCCTTCACTGAAGCTTTCTTT. Translating gives CASSLEPSFTEAFF.

V is TRBV7-8 and J is TRBJ2-7; 11 nucleotides line up with TRBD1. Per the germline V gene, CDR1 is SGHVS and CDR2 is FQNEAQ. J was trimmed by 3 bases and V by 6 bases; bases with no gene match: 7. The CDR3 spans 15 residues. CDR3 loop: CASRVGTGGDYEQYF. The CDR3 DNA is TGTGCCAGCAGAGTGGGGACAGGGGGGGACTACGAGCAGTACTTC.

This clonotype occurred a few times. The chain has TRBV18 and TRBJ2-1, with unresolved D. Trimming took 3 bases from V and 0 from J, leaving 9 bases between them. The CDR3 is 15 amino acids. Germline V gene lookup returns CDR1 KGHSH and CDR2 LQKENI. CDR3 amino acids: CASSPDLRSYNEQFF. The CDR3 DNA is TGTGCCAGCTCACCGGACCTACGCTCCTACAATGAGCAGTTCTTC.

V usage is TRBV12-3 or TRBV12-4 and J usage is TRBJ1-5, with D possibly matching TRBD1 (6 bases). The CDR3 length is 14 residues. V lost 6 bases to trimming and J lost 5 bases, with 14 bases between them. CDR3 DNA: TGTGCCAGCAGCTGGACAGCCCCACATCAGCCCCAGCATTTT. It encodes CASSWTAPHQPQHF.

This clonotype appeared a few times. This chain connects TRBV3-1 to TRBJ2-3; a weak D match, TRBD2 (6 bases). Per germline, CDR1 LGHDT and CDR2 YNNKEL (reference sequence). The CDR3 totals 15 residues. The ends were cut back, 1 base at V and 7 bases at J, with 15 bases in the middle. CDR3 sequence (DNA): TGTGCCAGCAGCCAAGGCGGGCTAGCGTCGTATACGCAGTATTTT. It is translated as CASSQGGLASYTQYF.

This clonotype appeared a few times. This chain uses TRBV6-1 with TRBJ1-4; D ambiguous. The V end lost 11 bases, the J end lost 2 bases, and 9 bases lay between the germline ends. The CDR3 loop spans 12 amino acids. The germline CDR1 and CDR2 sequences are MNHNS and SASEGT. The CDR3: CASRVTNEKLFF. CDR3 sequence (DNA): TGTGCCTCCCGGGTGACTAATGAAAAACTGTTTTTT.

The rearrangement links TRBV7-8 to TRBJ1-4, with 8 bases fitting TRBD1. Germline lookup yields CDR1 SGHVS and CDR2 FQNEAQ. This CDR3 spans 15 amino acids. J was trimmed by 7 bases and V by 5 bases; bases with no gene match: 9. In DNA, the CDR3 is TGTGCCAGCAGCCGCCGTCGGACAGGGTCTGAAAAACTGTTTTTT. Translated, it gives CASSRRRTGSEKLFF.

This clonotype came up a few times. The V and J genes are TRBV9 and TRBJ2-3; tentatively, D is TRBD1 or TRBD2 (5 bases each). V gave up 0 bases and J gave up 0 bases, with 11 bases separating them. CDR1 is SGDLS and CDR2 is YYNGEE in the germline V gene. The CDR3 spans 16 residues. In DNA form, the CDR3 reads TGTGCCAGCAGCGTAGTGGGGGACCCGAGCACAGATACGCAGTATTTT. It encodes CASSVVGDPSTDTQYF.

This clonotype was recorded a few times. The chain combines TRBV5-1 with TRBJ2-2; weak D call: TRBD2 (6 bases). The V end lost 0 bases, the J end lost 5 bases, and 14 bases lay between the germline ends. Germline assignment: CDR1 SGHRS and CDR2 YFSETQ. This CDR3 has 16 amino acids. This CDR3 is CASSLETGGWTGELFF. CDR3 nucleotides: TGCGCCAGCAGCTTGGAGACCGGGGGATGGACCGGGGAGCTGTTTTTT.

This chain uses TRBV10-2 with TRBJ2-7; D remains unclear. The CDR3 is 15 residues long. V was cut by 8 bases and J by 5 bases, with 22 bases left in between. The V gene's germline CDR1 is WSHSY and CDR2 SAAADI. Written as DNA, the CDR3 is TGCGCCAGCGGGTCGGTAGGATCGCCAACGGACGAGCAGTACTTC. Amino acids: CASGSVGSPTDEQYF.

The chain has TRBV12-3 or TRBV12-4 and TRBJ2-5; a weak D match, TRBD1 (6 bases). This CDR3 is 13 amino acids long. V gave up 5 bases and J gave up 11 bases, with 18 bases separating them. CDR3 amino acids: CASSASGDRGQYF. In nucleotides, the CDR3 is TGTGCCAGCAGTGCCTCAGGGGATAGGGGTCAGTACTTC.

Of note for this clonotype: A single base separates this from a much larger clone, so it may be a read error. The V call is TRBV4-2, the J call TRBJ2-2, with 7 bases matching TRBD1. There are 16 residues in the CDR3. The germline V gene encodes CDR1 LGHNA and CDR2 YNFKEQ. DNA of the CDR3: TGTGGCAGCAGCCACGACAGGGTGTGGGGGTCCGGGGAGCTGTTTTTT. This codes for CGSSHDRVWGSGELFF.

The chain is built from TRBV29-1 and TRBJ1-1; 7 nucleotides align to TRBD1. The CDR3 covers 15 residues. V trimming: 6 bases; J trimming: 5 bases; junction bases outside the gene matches: 15. The germline V gene has CDR1 SQVTM and CDR2 ANQGSEA. CDR3: CSVRSGRGNPTEAFF. For the CDR3, the DNA is TGCAGCGTAAGAAGCGGCAGGGGGAATCCGACTGAAGCTTTCTTT.

This clonotype has more than one count but fewer than ten. This sequence joins TRBV4-2 and TRBJ2-1, with a weak D call TRBD1 (6 bases). The CDR3 is 19 residues long. The ends were cut back, 4 bases at V and 0 bases at J, with 22 bases in the middle. CDR1 is LGHNA, CDR2 YNFKEQ, per germline. The CDR3 sequence is CASSRPLRGHTISYNEQFF. CDR3 bases: TGTGCCAGCAGCCGACCGCTTAGGGGACACACAATCTCCTACAATGAGCAGTTCTTC.